A single TCR beta chain is shown here with its context. Its antigen is as yet unknown. CDR1 SNHLY and CDR2 FYNNEI come from the germline V gene. The CDR3 spans 11 residues. The V end lost 7 bases, the J end lost 8 bases, and 8 bases lay between the germline ends. This entry is derived from a study of T cells in localized non-small cell lung cancer. Overall study findings and caveats: Adjacent lung held a median approximately 50 of the top 100 tumor clones. Longer overall survival associated with higher blood T cell density; shorter survival with higher adjacent-lung clonality. Adjacent uninvolved lung had the highest clonality, suggesting focused antigen responses.

Profiling relied on immunoSEQ multiplex PCR, and the TCRdb table lists in-frame clones only, not all of them. The table includes fewer than 90,000 clones, almost 85% detected once. Material: peripheral blood, obtained before any cancer treatment. The rearrangement joins TRBV2 to TRBJ1-4; weak D call: TRBD1 (5 bases). The receptor was derived from a man between 35 and 75 years old with stage I lung adenocarcinoma. The CDR3 reads CASIGEEKLFF. CDR3 DNA sequence: TGTGCCAGCATAGGGGAGGAAAAACTGTTTTTT.